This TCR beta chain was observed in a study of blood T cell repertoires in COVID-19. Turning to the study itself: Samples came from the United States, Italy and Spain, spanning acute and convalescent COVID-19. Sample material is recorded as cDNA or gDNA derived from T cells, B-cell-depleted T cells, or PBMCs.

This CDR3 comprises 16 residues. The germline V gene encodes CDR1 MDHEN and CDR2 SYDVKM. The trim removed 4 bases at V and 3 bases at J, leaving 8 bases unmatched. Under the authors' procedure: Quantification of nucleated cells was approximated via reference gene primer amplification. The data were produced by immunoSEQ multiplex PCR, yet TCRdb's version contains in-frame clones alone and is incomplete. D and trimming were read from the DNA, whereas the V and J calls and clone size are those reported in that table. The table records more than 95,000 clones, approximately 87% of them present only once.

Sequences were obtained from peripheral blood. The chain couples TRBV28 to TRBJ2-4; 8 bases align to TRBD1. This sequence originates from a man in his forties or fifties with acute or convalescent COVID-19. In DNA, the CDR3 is TGTGCCAGCAGTTCCGCAGGGGGCCGCGTCAAAAACATTCAGTACTTC. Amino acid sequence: CASSSAGGRVKNIQYF.